Below are 18 T cell receptor beta chains sequenced from a single sample in a study of T cells in Graves' hyperthyroidism and ophthalmopathy. From RNA transcripts, TCR beta CDR3 regions were amplified. With the HTBI primer set, the TCR CDR3 went through a first round of RT-PCR. MiXCR was run by TCRdb on the multiplex PCR reads, yielding one entry per CDR3 protein. The table has some 560,000 distinct CDR3 sequences, less than 15% seen once. Sequencing was done on a sample of blood. Source of these receptors: a woman between 40 and 55 years old with Graves' hyperthyroidism.

This clonotype was recorded at least ten times. The rearrangement joins TRBV18 to TRBJ2-3; TRBD2 agrees at 10 bases. The CDR3 covers 16 residues. J was trimmed by 9 bases and V by 0 bases; bases with no gene match: 9. Looked up from germline, CDR1 is KGHSH and CDR2 is LQKENI. The CDR3 sequence is CASSPPASGRGRTQYF. The CDR3 nucleotides are TGTGCCAGCTCACCACCGGCTAGCGGGAGAGGAAGAACGCAGTATTTT.

The chain has TRBV5-1 and TRBJ1-1; D remains unclear. The CDR3 has 14 amino acids. Germline CDR1 is SGHRS and CDR2 is YFSETQ. V gave up 7 bases and J gave up 3 bases, with 16 bases separating them. Here the CDR3 reads CASHVRSADTEAFF. Here the CDR3 DNA reads TGCGCCAGCCACGTCCGATCGGCAGACACTGAAGCTTTCTTT.

This clonotype has at least ten counts. The chain uses TRBV13 and TRBJ2-7; D is uncertain. Per the germline V gene, CDR1 is PRHDT and CDR2 is FYEKMQ (reference sequence). The CDR3 is 15 amino acids. V was clipped by 0 bases and J by 2 bases, with 11 bases between them. CDR3 sequence: CASSLGRLPTYEQYF. The CDR3 DNA is TGTGCCAGCAGCTTAGGACGGTTGCCTACCTACGAGCAGTACTTC.

This clonotype was found a few times. This chain links TRBV5-1 with TRBJ1-1; no clear D. There are 14 residues in the CDR3. The germline gives CDR1 SGHRS, CDR2 YFSETQ. Trimming stripped 4 bases from V and 1 base from J, with 11 bases between. CDR3 loop: CASSPMAGNTEAFF. CDR3 DNA sequence: TGCGCCAGCAGCCCTATGGCGGGGAACACTGAAGCTTTCTTT.

In this sample, this clonotype turned up many times. The J gene is TRBJ2-7, the V gene TRBV27; either TRBD1 or TRBD2 may fit D (5 bases each). Germline V gene data show CDR1 as MNHEY and CDR2 as SMNVEV (reference sequence). Between the trimmed V and J ends, which lost 5 bases and 2 bases, there was a span of 19 bases. The CDR3 consists of 16 residues. This CDR3 is CASSQVGPQGAYEQYF. CDR3 nucleotides: TGTGCCAGCAGTCAAGTCGGACCGCAGGGAGCCTACGAGCAGTACTTC.

The chain employs TRBV12-3 or TRBV12-4 and TRBJ2-5; weak D call: TRBD2 (6 bases). The CDR3 totals 16 residues. V was pared by 0 bases and J by 4 bases, with 15 bases between. CDR3 sequence: CASSLALSSSGETQYF. The DNA for the CDR3 is TGTGCCAGCAGTTTAGCGCTGTCTAGTAGCGGAGAGACCCAGTACTTC.

V and J are TRBV25-1 and TRBJ2-2; 12 nucleotides agree with TRBD2. The CDR3 covers 16 residues. Germline V gene data show CDR1 as MGHDK and CDR2 as SYGVNS. Trimming cost V 0 bases and J 5 bases; bases outside gene matches: 1. The CDR3 nucleotides are TGTGCCAGCAGTGAATATGGGACTAGCGGGACCGGGGAGCTGTTTTTT. This translates into CASSEYGTSGTGELFF.

This clonotype has at least ten counts. The genes are TRBV27 and TRBJ2-5; 14 nucleotides agree with TRBD2. Germline values: CDR1 MNHEY, CDR2 SMNVEV (reference sequence). The J segment lost 7 bases and the V segment lost 2 bases, leaving 6 bases of the junction unmatched. The CDR3 is 16 amino acids. CDR3 residues: CASSLGTSGSEGTQYF. Written as DNA, the CDR3 is TGTGCCAGCAGTTTAGGGACTAGCGGGAGTGAAGGGACCCAGTACTTC.

The sample holds many counts of this clonotype. The genes are TRBV3-1 and TRBJ1-6, with 7 bases lining up with TRBD1. CDR3 length: 13 residues. V shed 6 bases and J 5 bases; nucleotides not matched to a gene: 1. The germline gives CDR1 LGHDT, CDR2 YNNKEL (reference sequence). The DNA for the CDR3 is TGTGCCAGCAGGGGACAGAATAATTCACCCCTCCACTTT. Translation gives CASRGQNNSPLHF.

The sample holds many counts of this clonotype. This chain joins TRBV2 and TRBJ1-5, with 9 bases fitting TRBD1. This CDR3 is built from 15 residues. Trimming cost V 7 bases and J 4 bases; bases outside gene matches: 8. Germline values: CDR1 SNHLY, CDR2 FYNNEI. CDR3 residues: CASTRDRVGNQPQHF. Written as DNA, the CDR3 is TGTGCCAGCACCCGGGACAGGGTCGGAAATCAGCCCCAGCATTTT.

There are many counts of this clonotype. This chain uses TRBV28 with TRBJ1-1; TRBD1 aligns across 9 bases. Germline assignment: CDR1 MDHEN and CDR2 SYDVKM. The CDR3 runs to 17 residues. With V trimmed by 6 bases and J by 3 bases, 14 bases remained unmatched. CDR3 protein: CASRPPYRGRRDTEAFF. The CDR3 DNA reads as TGTGCCAGCAGACCCCCCTACAGGGGGCGTCGAGACACTGAAGCTTTCTTT. Variable domain in full (rest from reference TRBV28 and TRBJ1-1): DVKVTQSSRYLVKRTGEKVFLECVQDMDHENMFWYRQDPGLGLRLIYFSYDVKMKEKGDIPEGYSVSREKKERFSLILESASTNQTSMYLCASRPPYRGRRDTEAFFGQGTRLTVV.

CDR3 DNA sequence: TGCAGTGCTAGAGATCCCTTGGGTGGACTAGCGGGAGGAGATACGCAGTATTTT. As protein: CSARDPLGGLAGGDTQYF. The chain carries TRBV20-1 and TRBJ2-3; 14 bases fit TRBD2. The germline V gene has CDR1 DFQATT and CDR2 SNEGSKA (reference sequence). Unmatched junction bases numbered 10, after V lost 0 bases and J lost 5 bases. This CDR3 comprises 18 residues.

The genes are TRBV11-2 and TRBJ2-5; a possible D gene is TRBD1 (6 bases). The CDR3 is 13 residues long. V lost 0 bases and J 7 bases, leaving 9 bases between the germline ends. Germline-derived CDR1 and CDR2 are SGHAT and FQNNGV. Here the CDR3 DNA reads TGTGCCAGCAGCTTAGAACAGGGCGGGACCCAGTACTTC. Protein product: CASSLEQGGTQYF. The variable domain in full, with the rest retrieved from reference TRBV11-2 and TRBJ2-5, is EAGVAQSPRYKIIEKRQSVAFWCNPISGHATLYWYQQILGQGPKLLIQFQNNGVVDDSQLPKDRFSAERLKGVDSTLKIQPAKLEDSAVYLCASSLEQGGTQYFGPGTRLLVL.

In this sample, this clonotype turned up many times. The chain carries TRBV29-1 and TRBJ2-6, with TRBD1 identical over 10 bases. The CDR3 covers 18 residues. CDR1 SQVTM and CDR2 ANQGSEA come from the germline V gene. With 2 bases clipped from V and 0 bases from J, the junction kept 7 bases outside the gene matches. CDR3 nucleotide sequence: TGCAGCGTTGAATCCGGACAGGGGGGGTCCTCTGGGGCCAACGTCCTGACTTTC. Amino acids: CSVESGQGGSSGANVLTF.

This clonotype has more than one count but fewer than ten. The V and J genes are TRBV4-1 and TRBJ2-1; no definite D call. From germline, CDR1 is MGHRA and CDR2 YSYEKL. Trimming took 1 base from V and 8 from J, leaving 6 bases between them. The CDR3 runs 12 residues. The CDR3 protein is CASSQGDHEQFF. DNA for the CDR3: TGCGCCAGCAGCCAAGGGGATCATGAGCAGTTCTTC.

The DNA of the CDR3 is TGTGCCAGCACCTCACTAGCGGGAGTGAAAGAGCAGTACTTC. Translated: CASTSLAGVKEQYF. The genes are TRBV6-1 and TRBJ2-7; 11 nucleotides align to TRBD2. The germline gives CDR1 MNHNS, CDR2 SASEGT. The CDR3 contains 14 residues. The J segment lost 7 bases and the V segment lost 7 bases, leaving 9 bases of the junction unmatched.

This clonotype appeared a single time. This chain uses TRBV18 with TRBJ1-1; D is perhaps TRBD1 (6 bases). V gave up 2 bases and J gave up 0 bases, with 10 bases separating them. Germline CDR1 KGHSH, CDR2 LQKENI. This CDR3 has 15 residues. CDR3 sequence (DNA): TGTGCCAGCTCACCAATGGGGGCCCTGAACACTGAAGCTTTCTTT. Amino acids: CASSPMGALNTEAFF.

The rearrangement links TRBV6-1 to TRBJ2-7; 7 nucleotides agree with TRBD1. The J segment lost 6 bases and the V segment lost 6 bases, leaving 11 bases of the junction unmatched. There are 14 residues in the CDR3. In germline, CDR1 is MNHNS, CDR2 SASEGT. The CDR3 region has the DNA TGTGCCAGCAGGCCGACAGGGATTGTCGCCGAGCAGTACTTC. Its protein product is CASRPTGIVAEQYF.